This T cell receptor beta chain stems from a study of blood T cells in healthy people across ages. For the study at large: About one barcoded beta molecule was captured per two T cells (by template switching).

A second PCR, run for about 7 to 12 cycles, used a sample-barcoded 5' primer plus a J-beta primer mix. TCRdb called the 5' RACE reads again in MiXCR, with one record for every CDR3 protein. The sample includes about 760,000 distinct CDR3 sequences, 25% seen only once; the top ten take more than 8.5%. Trimming removed 6 bases at V and 8 bases at J, with 13 bases between. Germline CDR1 is SEHNR and CDR2 is FQNEAQ (reference sequence). This CDR3 spans 13 amino acids. General study results and limits: PBMCs that were unsorted prevented a conclusive naive versus antigen-experienced comparison.

Comments on this clonotype: Its antigen is not identified.

These data were also filed under a second study, of T cells of mothers and their children. This second study notes: Slightly higher overlap, not significant, was seen in related mother-child pairs than in unrelated pairs. No persistent microchimeric T cell clones were detected at 95 to 100 clones per million clonotypes sensitivity.

This TCR derives from a boy younger than 18 in good health. The rearrangement links TRBV7-9 to TRBJ1-4; D is unresolved. The sequenced sample was blood. CDR3 sequence (DNA): TGTGCCAGCAGACGAAGCGCCGACGAAAAACTGTTTTTT. Encoded protein: CASRRSADEKLFF.